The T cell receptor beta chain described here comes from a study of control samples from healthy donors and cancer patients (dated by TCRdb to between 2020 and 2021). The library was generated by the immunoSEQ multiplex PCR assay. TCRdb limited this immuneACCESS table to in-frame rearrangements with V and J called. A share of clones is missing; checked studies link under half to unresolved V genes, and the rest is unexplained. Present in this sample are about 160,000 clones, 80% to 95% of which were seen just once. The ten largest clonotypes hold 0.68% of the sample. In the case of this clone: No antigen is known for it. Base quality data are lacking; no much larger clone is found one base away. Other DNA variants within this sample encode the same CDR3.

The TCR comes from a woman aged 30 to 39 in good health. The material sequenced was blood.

The CDR3 region reads CASSSTGSSGANVLTF. The DNA reads as follows: TGCGCCAGCAGTTCAACAGGGTCCTCTGGGGCCAACGTCCTGACTTTC. The V and J segments used are TRBV5-1 and TRBJ2-6, with TRBD1 as a weak D call on 6 bases. CDR1 and CDR2 are read off the germline V gene as SGHRS and YFSETQ. The junction carries 12 bases between V and J, which are trimmed by 5 bases and 0 bases respectively. Including cysteine and phenylalanine, the CDR3 has 16 amino acids. CDR3 DNA is the only sequence kept; it has 48 bases, read in frame from the first base. This CDR3, with the reference TRBV5-1 and TRBJ2-6 proteins standing in past its ends, gives the full variable domain KAGVTQTPRYLIKTRGQQVTLSCSPISGHRSVSWYQQTPGQGLQFLFEYFSETQRNKGNFPGRFSGRQFSNSRSEMNVSTLELGDSALYLCASSSTGSSGANVLTFGAGSRLTVL.